The 14 T cell receptor beta chains listed next were all sequenced from one sample in a study of blood T cells in healthy people across ages. Using a J-beta primer mix together with a sample-barcoded 5' primer, a second PCR was run for roughly 7 to 11 cycles. TCRdb ran MiXCR on the 5' RACE reads and lists one entry per CDR3 protein. The sample yields over 1,200,000 distinct CDR3 sequences, roughly 64% seen once. Sequencing was performed on blood. The origin of the receptors is a man younger than 35 in good health.

This clonotype was counted between two and nine times. V is TRBV10-3 and J is TRBJ1-1, with TRBD1 as a possible D gene (6 bases). The length of the CDR3 is 15 residues. V was shortened by 3 bases and J by 0 bases, with 11 bases between the two germline ends. CDR1 and CDR2 (germline): ENHRY, SYGVKD. The CDR3: CAISDGQLMNTEAFF. The CDR3 region has the DNA TGTGCCATCAGTGATGGACAGTTAATGAACACTGAAGCTTTCTTT.

For the CDR3, the DNA is TGCAGTGCTAGAGAGGGAGGGATTGCTGAAGCTTTCTTT. Amino acids: CSAREGGIAEAFF. This rearrangement joins TRBV20-1 to TRBJ1-1; D is unclear. The V and J ends lost 0 bases and 6 bases respectively, with 11 bases between them. The germline gives CDR1 DFQATT, CDR2 SNEGSKA (reference sequence). The length of the CDR3 is 13 residues.

Notes on this clonotype: One junction end does not reproduce the germline sequence, and a read error may be involved. The chain combines TRBV6-2 or TRBV6-3 with TRBJ2-4; D gene uncertain. Near its end, the DNA agrees better with TRBJ2-5, so the J call may be wrong. The germline V gene encodes CDR1 MNHEY and CDR2 SVGEGT. The CDR3 has 11 amino acids. CDR3 nucleotides: TGTGCCGGCAGCCCCCGGGAGACCCAGTACTTC. Translated: CAGSPRETQYF.

On this clonotype itself: A read error may be the cause here, since a much bigger clone is one base away. This CDR3 is CASTRTSGNEQYF. For the CDR3, the DNA is TGCGCCAGCACCCGGACTAGCGGGAACGAGCAGTACTTC. The rearrangement uses TRBV5-1 and TRBJ2-1, with TRBD2 identical over 12 bases. Near its end, the DNA agrees better with TRBJ2-7, so the J call may be wrong. There are 13 residues in the CDR3. CDR1 and CDR2 from the germline V gene are SGHRS and YFSETQ.

This sequence joins TRBV5-5 and TRBJ1-5; D is ambiguous. There are 13 residues in the CDR3. V lost 1 base to trimming and J lost 8 bases, with 10 bases between them. CDR1 and CDR2 from the germline V gene are SGHKS and YYEKEE (reference sequence). The CDR3, as DNA: TGTGCCAGCAGCTTGTGGGGTGCGGAGCCCCAGCATTTT. It specifies CASSLWGAEPQHF. The full variable domain, in which reference TRBV5-5 and TRBJ1-5 provide the parts outside the CDR3, is DAGVTQSPTHLIKTRGQQVTLRCSPISGHKSVSWYQQVLGQGPQFIFQYYEKEERGRGNFPDRFSARQFPNYSSELNVNALLLGDSALYLCASSLWGAEPQHFGDGTRLSIL.

The V gene is TRBV7-8, the J gene TRBJ2-1; 10 nucleotides align to TRBD2. Germline lookup yields CDR1 SGHVS and CDR2 FQNEAQ. The length of the CDR3 is 16 residues. The trim removed 5 bases at V and 8 bases at J, leaving 12 bases unmatched. The CDR3 nucleotides are TGTGCCAGCAGCACGTATCTAGCGGGAGTACAGGATGAGCAGTTCTTC. It codes for CASSTYLAGVQDEQFF.

The J gene is TRBJ2-6, the V gene TRBV6-6; D is ambiguous. V was trimmed by 0 bases and J by 3 bases, leaving 12 bases between them. Per germline, CDR1 MNHNY and CDR2 SVGAGI (reference sequence). The CDR3 contains 17 residues. The CDR3 sequence: CASSYSWSGVGANVLTF. CDR3 in DNA: TGTGCCAGCAGTTACTCGTGGTCTGGGGTTGGGGCCAACGTCCTGACTTTC.

This clonotype was seen once. The chain uses TRBV6-2 or TRBV6-3 and TRBJ1-6, with 9 positions matching TRBD1. Germline V gives CDR1 MNHEY, CDR2 SVGEGT. The V gene end was trimmed by 4 bases and the J gene end by 10 bases; junction bases not matched to a gene: 5. This CDR3 is built from 14 residues. CDR3 protein: CASSSPGQGSPLHF. DNA of the CDR3: TGTGCCAGCAGTTCGCCGGGACAGGGATCACCCCTCCACTTT.

The chain combines TRBV6-5 with TRBJ1-2; D remains ambiguous. The V end lost 0 bases, the J end lost 2 bases, and 19 bases lay between the germline ends. Germline V gene lookup returns CDR1 MNHEY and CDR2 SVGAGI. This CDR3 contains 18 residues. As DNA, the CDR3 is TGTGCCAGCAGTTACTCGACCCGATATGGCACACAAAACTATGGCTACACCTTC. It codes for CASSYSTRYGTQNYGYTF.

This chain connects TRBV7-2 to TRBJ2-2; 7 bases line up with TRBD1. V lost 5 bases to trimming and J lost 4 bases; unmatched junction nucleotides: 4. CDR1 SGHTA and CDR2 FQGNSA come from the germline V gene. This CDR3 is 14 amino acids long. CDR3 loop: CASSTGAFTGELFF. The DNA of the CDR3 is TGTGCCAGCAGCACAGGGGCCTTCACCGGGGAGCTGTTTTTT.

The chain is built from TRBV5-1 and TRBJ1-1; TRBD1 matches at 7 bases. The J segment lost 0 bases and the V segment lost 4 bases, leaving 9 bases of the junction unmatched. Germline V gene data show CDR1 as SGHRS and CDR2 as YFSETQ. The CDR3 runs 16 residues. The CDR3: CASSRQGPTLNTEAFF. The CDR3 DNA follows: TGCGCCAGCAGCCGACAGGGTCCTACCCTGAACACTGAAGCTTTCTTT.

The rearrangement uses TRBV7-2 and TRBJ2-3, with 8 bases fitting TRBD1. Germline lookup yields CDR1 SGHTA and CDR2 FQGNSA. J was trimmed by 0 bases and V by 5 bases; bases with no gene match: 7. The CDR3 length is 16 residues. The DNA of the CDR3 is TGTGCCAGCAGCCCCGACAGGGGTGGGAGCACAGATACGCAGTATTTT. This codes for CASSPDRGGSTDTQYF.

The chain couples TRBV7-6 to TRBJ2-2; maybe TRBD1 (5 bases). The CDR3 runs 12 residues. V was cut by 8 bases and J by 5 bases, with 9 bases left in between. The germline V gene has CDR1 SGHVS and CDR2 FNYEAQ. CDR3 sequence reads: CASQQVTGELFF. The DNA of the CDR3 is TGTGCCAGCCAACAGGTTACCGGGGAGCTGTTTTTT.

The rearrangement joins TRBV3-1 to TRBJ2-7, with 7 bases that match TRBD2. CDR1 is LGHDT and CDR2 is YNNKEL in the germline V gene (reference sequence). This CDR3 region has 15 residues. Unmatched junction bases numbered 12, after V lost 6 bases and J lost 4 bases. The CDR3 nucleotides read TGTGCCAGCAGTGCGACTCCGGGAGGCTCTTACGAGCAGTACTTC. Protein sequence: CASSATPGGSYEQYF.